This T cell receptor beta chain appears in the sequencing data of a study of graft-versus-host responses after intestinal transplantation. In the study overall: Uniformly, recipients were administered anti-thymocyte globulin induction with subsequent tacrolimus and steroids for approximately 3 years. Whole-study results and caveats: Among circulating GvH clones, peak levels were associated with early post-transplant declines in HvG clones. Detected in recipient marrow were GvH clones, some of which were first observed in ileum or blood.

Some clones are missing from TCRdb's copy, which holds only in-frame ones; the method was immunoSEQ multiplex PCR. The sample has about 19,000 clones; about 80% are singletons. Remarks on this clone: As yet, its antigen is unknown.

This CDR3 region has 15 residues. The germline V and J ends were trimmed by 2 bases and 0 bases, with 12 bases remaining between them. Germline CDR1 reads SGHRS; CDR2 reads YFSETQ. The sample here was PBMCs, taken 14 days after transplant. The sequence was obtained from a human patient who received an intestinal transplant, so some T cells may come from the graft donor. The gene calls are TRBV5-1 and TRBJ2-7; possible D gene TRBD2, 5 bases. The DNA for the CDR3 is TGCGCCAGCAGCTTCGCAGGACTTAGCTCCTACGAGCAGTACTTC. It translates to CASSFAGLSSYEQYF.